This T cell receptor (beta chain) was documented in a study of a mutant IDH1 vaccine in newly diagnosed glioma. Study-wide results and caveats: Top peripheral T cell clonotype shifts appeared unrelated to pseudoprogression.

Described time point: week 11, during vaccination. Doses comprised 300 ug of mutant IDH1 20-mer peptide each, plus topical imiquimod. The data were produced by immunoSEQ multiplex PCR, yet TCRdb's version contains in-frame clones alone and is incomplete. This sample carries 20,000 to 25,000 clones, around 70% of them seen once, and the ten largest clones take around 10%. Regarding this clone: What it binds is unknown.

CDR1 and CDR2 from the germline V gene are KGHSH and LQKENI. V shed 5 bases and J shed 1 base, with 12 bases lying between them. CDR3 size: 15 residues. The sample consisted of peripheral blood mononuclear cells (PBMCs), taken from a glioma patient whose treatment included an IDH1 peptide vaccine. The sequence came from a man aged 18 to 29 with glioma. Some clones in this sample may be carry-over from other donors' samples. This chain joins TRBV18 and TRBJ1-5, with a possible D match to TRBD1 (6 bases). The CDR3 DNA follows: TGTGCCAGCTCAGGAGGGGGACCGAGCAATCAGCCCCAGCATTTT. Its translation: CASSGGGPSNQPQHF.